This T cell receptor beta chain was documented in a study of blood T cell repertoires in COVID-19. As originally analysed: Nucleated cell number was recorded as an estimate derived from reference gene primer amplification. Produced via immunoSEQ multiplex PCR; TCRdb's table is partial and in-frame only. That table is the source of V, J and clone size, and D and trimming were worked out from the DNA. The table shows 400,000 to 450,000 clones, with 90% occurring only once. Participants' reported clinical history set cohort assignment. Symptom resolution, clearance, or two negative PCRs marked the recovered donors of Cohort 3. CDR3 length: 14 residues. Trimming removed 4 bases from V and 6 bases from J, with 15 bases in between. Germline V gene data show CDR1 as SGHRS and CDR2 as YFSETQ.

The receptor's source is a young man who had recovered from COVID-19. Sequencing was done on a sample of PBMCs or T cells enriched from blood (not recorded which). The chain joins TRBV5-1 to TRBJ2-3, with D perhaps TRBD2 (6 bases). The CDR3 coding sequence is TGCGCCAGCAGCCCGGCCACTAGCTTCGATACGCAGTATTTT. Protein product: CASSPATSFDTQYF.